This TCR beta chain came from a study of cytomegalovirus exposure and HLA in healthy donors. Study-wide context: Researchers previously reported finding 117 million unique TCR beta sequences from about 179 million T cells.

In germline, CDR1 is MNHNY, CDR2 SVGAGI (reference sequence). The CDR3 length is 13 residues. V dropped 2 bases and J dropped 4; count of bases not matched to a gene: 1. Amplification used 60 Vbeta primers and 13 Jbeta primers. Under the authors' procedure: In a later analysis, roughly 10 million of tens of millions of unique beta chains occurred in at least two donors. Produced via immunoSEQ multiplex PCR; TCRdb's table is partial and in-frame only. From that table come the V and J calls and clone size; the DNA was used to work out D and trimming. Of 130,000 to 150,000 clones in the sample, around three quarters were seen once.

The sample comprised PBMCs. The V gene is TRBV6-6, the J gene TRBJ1-2; 7 bases align to TRBD1. The TCR was taken from a man between 18 and 29 years old in good health and CMV-seronegative. For the CDR3, the DNA is TGTGCCAGCAGTTACAGGGGGCCCTATGGCTACACCTTC. It codes for CASSYRGPYGYTF.